The clone carrying this TCR beta chain occurred a few times. Followed longitudinally, the Seattle patients had been enrolled during active infection. The data are from a study of blood T cell repertoires in COVID-19. For the study at large: Samples taken during acute and convalescent COVID-19 were collected in the United States, Italy and Spain. In each case, the material was cDNA or gDNA derived from T cells, B-cell-depleted T cells, or PBMCs.

Per the original data handling: The assay estimated nucleated cells by amplifying reference gene primers. Measured with immunoSEQ multiplex PCR; TCRdb has only the in-frame clones, and not every one. V, J and clone size reflect that table, while D and trimming were determined from the DNA. The sample lists under 110,000 clones, around 78% seen once, with roughly 6% in the top ten. The germline V gene has CDR1 MDHEN and CDR2 SYDVKM. V was trimmed by 4 bases and J by 10 bases, leaving 16 bases between them. This CDR3 comprises 13 residues. This TCR was sampled from a man older than 75 with COVID-19, enrolled during active disease. The material sequenced was peripheral blood. The gene calls are TRBV28 and TRBJ1-1; D is unresolved. The CDR3 bases are TGTGCCAGCAGTTCCAACACGCAACCGGGAGCTTTCTTT. It yields the protein CASSSNTQPGAFF.